This TCR beta chain appears in the sequencing data of a study of Graves' ophthalmopathy and Graves' hyperthyroidism. General observations from the study: The model flagged ophthalmopathy progression at around 70% sensitivity and around 72% specificity. Most expanded clonotypes in thyroid above 0.001 frequency also showed up in blood.

TCR beta CDR3 regions were amplified from RNA transcripts. HTBI primers primed a first-round RT-PCR, and a second-round multiplex PCR followed. MiXCR was run by TCRdb on the multiplex PCR reads, yielding one entry per CDR3 protein. The sample yields about 640,000 distinct CDR3 sequences, about two fifths seen once. The study enrolled ophthalmopathy donors with moderate-to-severe activity, CAS ≥3, NOSPECS ≥4 and duration under 3 months. Notes on this clonotype: Its target is unknown.

V dropped 4 bases and J dropped 2 bases, with 18 bases sitting between them. CDR1 and CDR2 from the germline V gene are SGHDT and YYEEEE. This CDR3 is 16 amino acids long. Specimen: peripheral blood. The rearrangement joins TRBV5-6 to TRBJ2-5; perhaps TRBD2 as D (5 bases). This clonotype originated in an adult man with Graves' ophthalmopathy. CDR3 nucleotides: TGTGCCAGCAGCCTAACAAACGCCGGGGAACAAGAGACCCAGTACTTC. This gives the protein CASSLTNAGEQETQYF.